This T cell receptor (beta chain) was found in a study of beta chain features in type 1 diabetes. Turning to the study itself: Cell yields, age and gender were similar between patients and healthy donors.

This clone was observed a few times. Its specificity is not known. Reverse transcribing all isolated RNA meant expressed TCRB transcripts were sequenced. Produced via immunoSEQ multiplex PCR; TCRdb's table is partial and in-frame only. Here the sample spans 120,000 to 150,000 clones, less than 9% being singletons. Study-level findings and limits: TCRB CDR3s were moderately but significantly shorter in Type 1 diabetes patients in all four CD4+ subsets.

Losses at the gene ends were 2 bases for V and 5 bases for J; bases not matched to a gene: 5. Per the germline V gene, CDR1 is SNHLY and CDR2 is FYNNEI. The CDR3 is made up of 14 amino acids. The sequenced material came from central memory CD4+ T cells from blood. The sequence was obtained from a woman in her 30s in good health. The chain is built from TRBV2 and TRBJ1-2; TRBD1 agrees at 7 bases. Here the CDR3 DNA reads TGTGCCAGCAGTGAAAGGGGGCGATCTTATGGCTACACCTTC. Its translation is CASSERGRSYGYTF.